This T cell receptor (beta chain) was captured by sequencing in a study of blood T cell repertoires in COVID-19. About the research overall: Italy, Spain and the United States were the sources of the convalescent and acute COVID-19 samples. Sample material is recorded as cDNA or gDNA derived from T cells, B-cell-depleted T cells, or PBMCs.

Original analysis: Reference gene primer amplification gave estimated nucleated cell counts. Repertoires were generated with immunoSEQ multiplex PCR, while TCRdb's copy carries only in-frame clones and drops some. That table supplies the V and J calls and clone size; D and trimming were determined from the DNA. The table includes some 350,000 clones, over 80% detected once. Germline CDR1 MNHNY, CDR2 SVGAGI (reference sequence). J gave up 6 bases and V 4 bases, and 7 bases lay outside the gene matches. This CDR3 is built from 15 residues. While infection was still active, Seattle patients were enrolled and then followed longitudinally.

The rearrangement links TRBV6-6 to TRBJ1-4, with TRBD1 identical over 8 bases. This receptor was taken from a woman between 45 and 65 years old with COVID-19, enrolled during active disease. What was sequenced was peripheral blood. The CDR3 region has the DNA TGTGCCAGCAGTTCCCGGGGGACAGGCGATGAAAAACTGTTTTTT. As protein: CASSSRGTGDEKLFF.